This T cell receptor (beta chain) stems from a study of shared clonotypes between healthy human individuals. Study overall: The cohort comprised a couple of women and a few men. Their ages spanned 18 to 49 years.

The V and J ends lost 3 bases and 5 bases respectively, with 11 bases between them. CDR3 length: 13 residues. Per the germline V gene, CDR1 is MNHEY and CDR2 is SMNVEV (reference sequence). The table lists this clone with a few counts. Cells designated naive CD8 were CD45RO-negative and were positively selected for CCR7, with terminally differentiated effector memory CD45RA+ cells excluded. It was at deep level that the assay was run. Clones were sequenced by immunoSEQ multiplex PCR, and TCRdb holds only the in-frame ones, with some missing. Of about 600,000 clones listed, just under 97% are singletons.

The rearrangement uses TRBV27 and TRBJ2-7; D gene ambiguous. The receptor was isolated from a woman aged 25 to 45 in good health. Source material: naive CD8+ T cells sorted from blood. CDR3 sequence reads: CASSLASLDEQYF. DNA for the CDR3: TGTGCCAGCAGTTTGGCTAGTCTCGACGAGCAGTACTTC.